This TCR beta chain was recovered during a study of cytomegalovirus exposure and HLA in healthy donors. Whole-study results and caveats: Diagnosis of cytomegalovirus status made by the classifier reportedly showed high specificity and sensitivity. In vitro experiments confirmed that a few CMV-associated chains were specific for CMV antigens.

As to this clone: Its target is not known.

Repertoires were generated with immunoSEQ multiplex PCR, while TCRdb's copy carries only in-frame clones and drops some. The sample shows about 98,000 clones, about 90% of them seen only once. Germline V gives CDR1 KGHSY, CDR2 FQNENV. This CDR3 is 15 amino acids long. V lost 4 bases to trimming and J lost 3 bases; unmatched junction nucleotides: 5. The chain uses TRBV16 and TRBJ2-3; 9 positions agree with TRBD1. The sequence came from a man between 18 and 29 years old in good health and CMV-seropositive. The sequenced sample was PBMCs. This CDR3 reads CASSPGGQGTDTQYF. The CDR3 DNA sequence: TGTGCCAGCAGCCCCGGAGGACAGGGGACAGATACGCAGTATTTT. The variable domain in full, completed from reference TRBV16 and TRBJ2-3, reads GEEVAQTPKHLVRGEGQKAKLYCAPIKGHSYVFWYQQVLKNEFKFLISFQNENVFDETGMPKERFSAKCLPNSPCSLEIQATKLEDSAVYFCASSPGGQGTDTQYFGPGTRLTVL.